The present TCR beta chain was sequenced within a study of Ad26.COV2.S vaccination and SARS-CoV-2 variants. The assay was immunoSEQ multiplex PCR, and TCRdb's table has in-frame clones only and misses some. The data show fewer than 900,000 clones, roughly 90% seen once. With respect to this clone: The same CDR3 is also encoded by other DNA sequences in this sample.

Treatment: roughly 19 received Ad26.COV2.S at low or high dose, single or two shots; roughly five received placebo; per-sample allocation not given. All samples were drawn on day 63, counting from the first vaccine or placebo injection. This adult donor, from Boston, was 18-55 years old. The sequence derives from a person aged 18 to 65 who received the Ad26.COV2.S COVID-19 vaccine or a placebo. Sequenced here: peripheral blood, sampled in a trial of Ad26.COV2.S vaccine versus placebo.

CDR3 nucleotides: TGTGCCAGTAGAGGGGGGAACACTGAAGCTTTCTTT. Its translation is CASRGGNTEAFF. The chain combines TRBV19 with TRBJ1-1; possibly TRBD1 for D (6 bases). V lost 6 bases, J lost 1 base, and 6 bases lay in between. The germline V gene encodes CDR1 LNHDA and CDR2 SQIVND (reference sequence). The CDR3 covers 12 residues.